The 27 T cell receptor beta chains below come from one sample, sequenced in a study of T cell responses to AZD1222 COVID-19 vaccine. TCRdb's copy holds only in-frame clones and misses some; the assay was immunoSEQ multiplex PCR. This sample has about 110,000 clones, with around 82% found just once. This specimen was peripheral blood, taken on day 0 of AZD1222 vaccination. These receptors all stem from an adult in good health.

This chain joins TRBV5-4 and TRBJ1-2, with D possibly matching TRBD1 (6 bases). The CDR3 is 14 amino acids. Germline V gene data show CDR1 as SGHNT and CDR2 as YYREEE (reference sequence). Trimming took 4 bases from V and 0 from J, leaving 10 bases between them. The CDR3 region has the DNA TGTGCCAGCAGCGCGGACAGTGCTAACTATGGCTACACCTTC. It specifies CASSADSANYGYTF.

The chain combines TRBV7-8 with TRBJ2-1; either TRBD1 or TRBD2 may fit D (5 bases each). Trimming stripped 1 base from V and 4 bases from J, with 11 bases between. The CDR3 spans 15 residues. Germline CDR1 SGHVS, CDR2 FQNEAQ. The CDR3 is CASSLGAGSYNEQFF. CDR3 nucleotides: TGTGCCAGCAGCTTAGGGGCAGGGAGTTACAATGAGCAGTTCTTC.

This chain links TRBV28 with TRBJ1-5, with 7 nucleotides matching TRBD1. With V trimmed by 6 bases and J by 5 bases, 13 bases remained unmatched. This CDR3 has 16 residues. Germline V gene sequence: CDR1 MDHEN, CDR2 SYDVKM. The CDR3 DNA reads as TGTGCCAGCAGCCCGCCGAACAGGGGAATGGATCAGCCCCAGCATTTT. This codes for CASSPPNRGMDQPQHF.

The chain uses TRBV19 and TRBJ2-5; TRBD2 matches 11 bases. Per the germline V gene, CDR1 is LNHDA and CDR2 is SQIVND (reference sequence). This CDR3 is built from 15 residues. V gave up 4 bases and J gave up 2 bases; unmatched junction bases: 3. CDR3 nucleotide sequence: TGTGCCAGTAGTAAGGGGACTAGCGGACAAGAGACCCAGTACTTC. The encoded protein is CASSKGTSGQETQYF.

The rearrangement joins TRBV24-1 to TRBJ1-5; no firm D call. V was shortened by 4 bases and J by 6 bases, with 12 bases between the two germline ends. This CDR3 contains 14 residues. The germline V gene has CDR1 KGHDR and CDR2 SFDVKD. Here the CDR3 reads CATSEARPAQPQHF. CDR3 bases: TGTGCCACCAGTGAGGCGAGACCGGCTCAGCCCCAGCATTTT.

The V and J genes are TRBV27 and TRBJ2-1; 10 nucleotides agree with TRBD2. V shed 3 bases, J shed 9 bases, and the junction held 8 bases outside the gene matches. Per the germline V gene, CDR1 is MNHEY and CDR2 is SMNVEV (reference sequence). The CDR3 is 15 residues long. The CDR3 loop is CASSFLAGVEVEQFF. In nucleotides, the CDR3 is TGTGCCAGCAGTTTTCTAGCGGGAGTCGAAGTTGAGCAGTTCTTC.

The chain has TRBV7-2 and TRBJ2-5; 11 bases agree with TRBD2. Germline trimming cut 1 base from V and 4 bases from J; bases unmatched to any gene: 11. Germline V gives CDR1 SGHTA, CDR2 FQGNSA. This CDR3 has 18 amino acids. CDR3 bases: TGTGCCAGCAGCTTAGTTCCTAGCGGGGGGACCTCCCGAGAGACCCAGTACTTC. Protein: CASSLVPSGGTSRETQYF.

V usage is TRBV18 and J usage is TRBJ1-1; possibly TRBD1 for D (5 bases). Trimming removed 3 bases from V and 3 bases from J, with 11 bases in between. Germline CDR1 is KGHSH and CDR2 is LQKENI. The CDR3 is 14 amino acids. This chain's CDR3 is CASSPRTGDTEAFF. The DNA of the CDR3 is TGTGCCAGCTCACCCCGGACGGGGGACACTGAAGCTTTCTTT.

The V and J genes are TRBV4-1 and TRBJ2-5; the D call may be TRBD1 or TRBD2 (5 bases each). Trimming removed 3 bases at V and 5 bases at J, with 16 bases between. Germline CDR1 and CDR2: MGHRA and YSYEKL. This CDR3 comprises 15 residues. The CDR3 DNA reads TGCGCCAGCAGCCATCGAGAGGGACCGGTGGAGACCCAGTACTTC. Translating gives CASSHREGPVETQYF.

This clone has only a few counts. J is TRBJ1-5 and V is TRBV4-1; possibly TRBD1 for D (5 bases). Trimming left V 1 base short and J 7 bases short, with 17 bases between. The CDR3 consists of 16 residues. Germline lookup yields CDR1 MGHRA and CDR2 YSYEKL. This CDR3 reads CASSQVAGGSGQPQHF. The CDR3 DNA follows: TGCGCCAGCAGCCAAGTCGCCGGGGGGTCGGGACAGCCCCAGCATTTT.

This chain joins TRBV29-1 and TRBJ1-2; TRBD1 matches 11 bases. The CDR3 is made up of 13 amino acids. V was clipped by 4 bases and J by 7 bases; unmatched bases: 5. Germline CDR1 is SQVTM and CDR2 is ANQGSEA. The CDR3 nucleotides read TGCAGCGTTGTACCGGGACAGGGGGTTGGCTACACCTTC. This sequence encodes CSVVPGQGVGYTF. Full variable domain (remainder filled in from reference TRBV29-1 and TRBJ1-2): SAVISQKPSRDICQRGTSLTIQCQVDSQVTMMFWYRQQPGQSLTLIATANQGSEATYESGFVIDKFPISRPNLTFSTLTVSNMSPEDSSIYLCSVVPGQGVGYTFGSGTRLTVV.

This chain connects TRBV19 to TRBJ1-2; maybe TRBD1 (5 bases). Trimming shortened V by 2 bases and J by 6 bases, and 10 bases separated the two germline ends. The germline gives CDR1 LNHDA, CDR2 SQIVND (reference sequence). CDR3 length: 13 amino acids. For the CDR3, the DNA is TGTGCCAGTAGTATACAGGGCTGGAATGGCTACACCTTC. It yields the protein CASSIQGWNGYTF.

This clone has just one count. The CDR3 DNA is TGTGCCAGCAGCCTCCACGGGGGGGCCTCAACCGGGGAGCTGTTTTTT. Its translation is CASSLHGGASTGELFF. The chain has TRBV3-1 (or the pseudogene TRBV3-2) and TRBJ2-2, with 8 bases fitting TRBD2. J lost 5 bases, V lost 4 bases, and 9 bases had no gene match. Germline assignment: CDR1 LGHDT and CDR2 YNNKEL (reference sequence). The CDR3 sequence is 16 residues long.

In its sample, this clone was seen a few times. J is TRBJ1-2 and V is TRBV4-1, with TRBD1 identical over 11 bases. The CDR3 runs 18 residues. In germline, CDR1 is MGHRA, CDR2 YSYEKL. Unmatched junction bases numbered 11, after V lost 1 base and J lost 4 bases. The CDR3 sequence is CASSQGILPGQGGYGYTF. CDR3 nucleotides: TGCGCCAGCAGCCAAGGAATATTGCCGGGACAGGGGGGCTATGGCTACACCTTC.

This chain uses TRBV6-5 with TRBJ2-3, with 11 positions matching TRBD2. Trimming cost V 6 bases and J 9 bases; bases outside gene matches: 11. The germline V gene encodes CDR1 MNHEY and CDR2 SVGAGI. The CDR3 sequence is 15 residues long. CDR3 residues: CASRPTSGSPATQYF. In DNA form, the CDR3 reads TGTGCCAGCAGGCCCACTAGCGGGAGCCCTGCGACGCAGTATTTT.

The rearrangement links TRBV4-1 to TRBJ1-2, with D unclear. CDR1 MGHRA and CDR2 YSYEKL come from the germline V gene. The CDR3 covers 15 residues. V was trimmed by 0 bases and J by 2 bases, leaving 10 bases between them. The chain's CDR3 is CASSQDRVGNYGYTF. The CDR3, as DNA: TGCGCCAGCAGCCAAGATCGAGTAGGGAACTATGGCTACACCTTC.

The CDR3 DNA follows: TGTGCCTGGAAGGAATACCAAACCCAAGAGACCCAGTACTTC. This encodes CAWKEYQTQETQYF. The V gene is TRBV30, the J gene TRBJ2-5; D remains ambiguous. From germline, CDR1 is GTSNPN and CDR2 SVGIG (reference sequence). Deletions cut 4 bases from V and 1 base from J, with 13 bases between. The CDR3 loop spans 14 amino acids.

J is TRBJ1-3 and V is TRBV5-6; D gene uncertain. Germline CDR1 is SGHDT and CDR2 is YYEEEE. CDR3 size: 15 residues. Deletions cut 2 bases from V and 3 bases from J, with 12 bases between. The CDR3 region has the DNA TGTGCCAGCAGCTTCCGGGGAGGAGGTGGAAACACCATATATTTT. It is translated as CASSFRGGGGNTIYF.

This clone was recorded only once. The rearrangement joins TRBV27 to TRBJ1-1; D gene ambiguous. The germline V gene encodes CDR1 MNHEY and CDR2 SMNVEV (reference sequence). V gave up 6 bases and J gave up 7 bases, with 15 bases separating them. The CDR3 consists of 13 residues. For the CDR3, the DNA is TGTGCCAGCAGACTCGAGGGCAGACATGAAGCTTTCTTT. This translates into CASRLEGRHEAFF.

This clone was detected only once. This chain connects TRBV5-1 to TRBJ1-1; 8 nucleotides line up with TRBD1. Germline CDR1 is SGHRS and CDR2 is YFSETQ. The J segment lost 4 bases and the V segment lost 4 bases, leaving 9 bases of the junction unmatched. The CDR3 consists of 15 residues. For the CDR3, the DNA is TGCGCCAGCAGCCCGGACAGGGCAGTGACCACTGAAGCTTTCTTT. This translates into CASSPDRAVTTEAFF.

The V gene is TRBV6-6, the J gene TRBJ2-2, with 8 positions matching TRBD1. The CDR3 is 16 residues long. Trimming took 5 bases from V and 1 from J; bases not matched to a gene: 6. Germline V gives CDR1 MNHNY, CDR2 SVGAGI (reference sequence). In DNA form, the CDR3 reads TGTGCCAGCAGTCCCGTGGGGACAGGGAACACCGGGGAGCTGTTTTTT. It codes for CASSPVGTGNTGELFF.

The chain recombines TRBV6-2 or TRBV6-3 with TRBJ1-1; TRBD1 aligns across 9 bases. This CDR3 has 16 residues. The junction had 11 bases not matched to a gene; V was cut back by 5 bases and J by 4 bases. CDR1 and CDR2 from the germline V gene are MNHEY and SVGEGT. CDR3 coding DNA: TGTGCCAGCAGTGATACAGGGGGCGGAAGATCCACTGAAGCTTTCTTT. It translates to CASSDTGGGRSTEAFF.

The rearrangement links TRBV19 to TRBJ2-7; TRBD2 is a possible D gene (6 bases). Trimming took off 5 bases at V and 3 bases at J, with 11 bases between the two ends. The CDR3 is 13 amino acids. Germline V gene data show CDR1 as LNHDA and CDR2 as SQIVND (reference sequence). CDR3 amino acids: CASSSGTGYEQYF. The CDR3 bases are TGTGCCAGTAGTTCCGGGACTGGCTACGAGCAGTACTTC. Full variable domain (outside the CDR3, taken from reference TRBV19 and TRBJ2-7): DGGITQSPKYLFRKEGQNVTLSCEQNLNHDAMYWYRQDPGQGLRLIYYSQIVNDFQKGDIAEGYSVSREKKESFPLTVTSAQKNPTAFYLCASSSGTGYEQYFGPGTRLTVT.

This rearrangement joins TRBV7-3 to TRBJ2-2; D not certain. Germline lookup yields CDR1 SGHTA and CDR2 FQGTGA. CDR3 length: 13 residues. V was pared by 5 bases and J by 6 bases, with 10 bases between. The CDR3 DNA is TGTGCCAGCAGCCCCCGCGGCGCCGGGGAGCTGTTTTTT. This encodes CASSPRGAGELFF.

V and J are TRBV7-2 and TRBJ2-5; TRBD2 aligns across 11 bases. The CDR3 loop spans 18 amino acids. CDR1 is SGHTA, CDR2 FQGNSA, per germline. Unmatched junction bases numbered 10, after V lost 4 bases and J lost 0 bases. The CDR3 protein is CASSWQPSGGQYQETQYF. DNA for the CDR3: TGTGCCAGCAGCTGGCAGCCTAGCGGGGGGCAGTACCAAGAGACCCAGTACTTC.

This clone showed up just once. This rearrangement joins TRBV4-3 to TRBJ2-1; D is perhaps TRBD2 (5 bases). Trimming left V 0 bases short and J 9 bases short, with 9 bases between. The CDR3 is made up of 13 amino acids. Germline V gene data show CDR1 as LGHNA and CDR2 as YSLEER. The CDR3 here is CASSQDAGGEQFF. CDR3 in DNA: TGCGCCAGCAGCCAAGACGCGGGCGGTGAGCAGTTCTTC.

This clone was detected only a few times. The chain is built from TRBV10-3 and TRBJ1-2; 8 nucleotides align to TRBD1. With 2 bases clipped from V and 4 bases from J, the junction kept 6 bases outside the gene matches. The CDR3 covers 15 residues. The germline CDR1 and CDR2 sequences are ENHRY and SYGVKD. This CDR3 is CAISEEDRAAYGYTF. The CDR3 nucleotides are TGTGCCATCAGTGAGGAGGACAGGGCCGCCTATGGCTACACCTTC.